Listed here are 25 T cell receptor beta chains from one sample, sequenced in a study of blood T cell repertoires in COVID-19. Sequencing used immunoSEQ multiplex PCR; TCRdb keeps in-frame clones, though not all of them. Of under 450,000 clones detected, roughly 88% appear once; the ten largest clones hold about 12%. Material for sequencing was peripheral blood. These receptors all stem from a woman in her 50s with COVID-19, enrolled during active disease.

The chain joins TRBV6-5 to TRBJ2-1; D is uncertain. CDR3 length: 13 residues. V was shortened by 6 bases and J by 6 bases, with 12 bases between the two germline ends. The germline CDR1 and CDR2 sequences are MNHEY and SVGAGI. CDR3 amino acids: CASSPRPGNEQFF. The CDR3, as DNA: TGTGCCAGCAGCCCCCGACCAGGCAATGAGCAGTTCTTC.

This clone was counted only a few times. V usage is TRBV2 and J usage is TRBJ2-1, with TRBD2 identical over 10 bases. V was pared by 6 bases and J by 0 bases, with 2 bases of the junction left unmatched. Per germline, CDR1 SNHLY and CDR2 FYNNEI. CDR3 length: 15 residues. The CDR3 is CASSVAGGSYNEQFF. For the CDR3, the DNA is TGTGCCAGCAGCGTAGCGGGGGGCTCCTACAATGAGCAGTTCTTC.

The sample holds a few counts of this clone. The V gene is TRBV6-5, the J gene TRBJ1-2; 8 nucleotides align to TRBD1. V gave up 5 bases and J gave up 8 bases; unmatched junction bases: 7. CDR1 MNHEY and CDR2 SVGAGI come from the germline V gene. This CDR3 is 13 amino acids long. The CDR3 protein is CASSPTGGRGYTF. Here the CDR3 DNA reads TGTGCCAGCAGTCCCACAGGGGGACGGGGCTACACCTTC.

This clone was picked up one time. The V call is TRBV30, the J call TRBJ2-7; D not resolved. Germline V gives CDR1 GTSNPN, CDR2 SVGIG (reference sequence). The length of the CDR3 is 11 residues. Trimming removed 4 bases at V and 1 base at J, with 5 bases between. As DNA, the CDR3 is TGTGCCTGGAAGGAGTCCTACGAGCAGTACTTC. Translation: CAWKESYEQYF.

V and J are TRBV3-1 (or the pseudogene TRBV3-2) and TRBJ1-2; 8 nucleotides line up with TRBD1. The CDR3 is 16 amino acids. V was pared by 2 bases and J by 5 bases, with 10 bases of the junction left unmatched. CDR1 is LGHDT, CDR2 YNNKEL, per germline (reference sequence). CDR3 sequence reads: CASSQPGQAQLYGYTF. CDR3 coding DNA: TGTGCCAGCAGCCAACCGGGACAGGCGCAACTTTATGGCTACACCTTC.

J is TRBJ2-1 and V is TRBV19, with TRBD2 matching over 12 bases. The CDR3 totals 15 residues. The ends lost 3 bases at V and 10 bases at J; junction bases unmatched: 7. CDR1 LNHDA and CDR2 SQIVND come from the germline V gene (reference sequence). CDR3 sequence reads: CASSMTSGGPSEQFF. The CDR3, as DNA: TGTGCCAGTAGTATGACTAGCGGGGGCCCCTCCGAGCAGTTCTTC.

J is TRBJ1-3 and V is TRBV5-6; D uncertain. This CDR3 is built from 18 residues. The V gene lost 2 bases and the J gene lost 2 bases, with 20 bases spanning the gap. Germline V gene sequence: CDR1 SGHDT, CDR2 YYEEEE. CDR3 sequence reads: CASSFSVFVPSPGNTIYF. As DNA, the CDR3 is TGTGCCAGCAGCTTTTCGGTTTTTGTGCCTTCTCCTGGAAACACCATATATTTT.

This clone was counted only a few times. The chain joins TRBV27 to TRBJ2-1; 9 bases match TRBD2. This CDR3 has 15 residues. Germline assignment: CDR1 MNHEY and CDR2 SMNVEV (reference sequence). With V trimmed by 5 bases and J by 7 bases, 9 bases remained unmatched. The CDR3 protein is CASSRAGGQGNEQFF. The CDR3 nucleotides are TGTGCCAGCAGTCGAGCGGGGGGCCAGGGGAATGAGCAGTTCTTC.

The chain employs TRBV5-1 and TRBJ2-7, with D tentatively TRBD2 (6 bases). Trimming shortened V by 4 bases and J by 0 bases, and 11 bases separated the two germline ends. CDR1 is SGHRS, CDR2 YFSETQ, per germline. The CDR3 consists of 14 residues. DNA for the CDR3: TGCGCCAGCAGCGGGACTGTGGACTCCTACGAGCAGTACTTC. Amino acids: CASSGTVDSYEQYF.

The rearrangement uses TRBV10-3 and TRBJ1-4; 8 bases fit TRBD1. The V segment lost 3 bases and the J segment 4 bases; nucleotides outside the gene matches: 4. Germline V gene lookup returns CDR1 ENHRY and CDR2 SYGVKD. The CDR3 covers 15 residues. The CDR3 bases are TGTGCCATCAGTGACCAGACAGGGGTTAATGAAAAACTGTTTTTT. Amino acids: CAISDQTGVNEKLFF.

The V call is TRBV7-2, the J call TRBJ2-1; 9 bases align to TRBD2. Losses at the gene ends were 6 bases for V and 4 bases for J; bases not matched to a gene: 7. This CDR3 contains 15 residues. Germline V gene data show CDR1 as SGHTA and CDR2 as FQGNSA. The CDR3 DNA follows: TGTGCCAGCAGTTTCCAGCGGGGGGCTTACAATGAGCAGTTCTTC. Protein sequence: CASSFQRGAYNEQFF.

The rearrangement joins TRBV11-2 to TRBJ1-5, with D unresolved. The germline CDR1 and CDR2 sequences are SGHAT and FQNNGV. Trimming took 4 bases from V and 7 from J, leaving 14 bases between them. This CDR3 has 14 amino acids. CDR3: CASSSSRVGQPQHF. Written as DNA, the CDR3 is TGTGCCAGCAGCTCCAGTCGGGTTGGCCAGCCCCAGCATTTT. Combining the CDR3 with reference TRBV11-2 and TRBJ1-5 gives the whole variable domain EAGVAQSPRYKIIEKRQSVAFWCNPISGHATLYWYQQILGQGPKLLIQFQNNGVVDDSQLPKDRFSAERLKGVDSTLKIQPAKLEDSAVYLCASSSSRVGQPQHFGDGTRLSIL.

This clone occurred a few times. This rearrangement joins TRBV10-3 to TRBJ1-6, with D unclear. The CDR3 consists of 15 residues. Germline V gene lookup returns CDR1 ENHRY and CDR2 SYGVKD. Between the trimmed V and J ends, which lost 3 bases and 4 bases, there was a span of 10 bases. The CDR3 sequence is CAISEGGRYNSPLHF. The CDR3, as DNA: TGTGCCATCAGTGAAGGAGGGCGTTATAATTCACCCCTCCACTTT.

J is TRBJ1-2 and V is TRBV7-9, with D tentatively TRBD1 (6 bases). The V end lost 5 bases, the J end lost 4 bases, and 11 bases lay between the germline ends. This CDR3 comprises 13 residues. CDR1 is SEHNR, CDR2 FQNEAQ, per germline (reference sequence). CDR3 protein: CASSTRTVYGYTF. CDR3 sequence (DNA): TGTGCCAGCAGCACCCGGACAGTCTATGGCTACACCTTC. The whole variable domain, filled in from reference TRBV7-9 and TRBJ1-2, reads DTGVSQNPRHKITKRGQNVTFRCDPISEHNRLYWYRQTLGQGPEFLTYFQNEAQLEKSRLLSDRFSAERPKGSFSTLEIQRTEQGDSAMYLCASSTRTVYGYTFGSGTRLTVV.

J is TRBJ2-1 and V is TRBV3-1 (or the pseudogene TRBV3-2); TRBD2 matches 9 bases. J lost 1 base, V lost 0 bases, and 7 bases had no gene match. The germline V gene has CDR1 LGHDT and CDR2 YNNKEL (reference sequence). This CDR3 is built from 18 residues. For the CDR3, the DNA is TGTGCCAGCAGCCAAGATAGCGGTAGCGGGGGTTCCTACAATGAGCAGTTCTTC. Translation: CASSQDSGSGGSYNEQFF.

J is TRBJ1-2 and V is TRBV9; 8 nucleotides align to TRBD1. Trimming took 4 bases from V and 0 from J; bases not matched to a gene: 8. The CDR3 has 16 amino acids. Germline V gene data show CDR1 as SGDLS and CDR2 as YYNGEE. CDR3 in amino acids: CASSPRTGNSNYGYTF. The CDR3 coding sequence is TGTGCCAGCAGCCCCCGGACAGGGAACTCTAACTATGGCTACACCTTC.

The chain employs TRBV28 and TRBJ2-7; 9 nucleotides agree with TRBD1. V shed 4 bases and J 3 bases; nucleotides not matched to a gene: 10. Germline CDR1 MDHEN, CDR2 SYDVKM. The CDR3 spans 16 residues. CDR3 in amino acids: CASSSRSDRGSYEQYF. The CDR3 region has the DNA TGTGCCAGCAGTTCTCGATCGGACAGGGGTAGCTACGAGCAGTACTTC.

CDR3 in amino acids: CASAGTGGYYGYTF. DNA of the CDR3: TGTGCCAGCGCCGGGACAGGGGGTTACTATGGCTACACCTTC. V and J are TRBV19 and TRBJ1-2; 11 bases are a match to TRBD1. Germline V gene lookup returns CDR1 LNHDA and CDR2 SQIVND (reference sequence). The CDR3 spans 14 residues. V gave up 9 bases and J gave up 3 bases; unmatched junction bases: 6.

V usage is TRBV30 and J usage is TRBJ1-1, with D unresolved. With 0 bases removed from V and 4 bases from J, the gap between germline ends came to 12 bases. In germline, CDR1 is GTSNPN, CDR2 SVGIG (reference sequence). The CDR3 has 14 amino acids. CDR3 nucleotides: TGTGCCTGGAGTGTACCGAGCCGGGGCACTGAAGCTTTCTTT. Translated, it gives CAWSVPSRGTEAFF.

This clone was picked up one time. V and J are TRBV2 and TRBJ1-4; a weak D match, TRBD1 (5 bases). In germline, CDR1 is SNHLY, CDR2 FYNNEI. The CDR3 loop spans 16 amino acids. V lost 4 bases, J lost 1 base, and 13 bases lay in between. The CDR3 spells CASSVRDTGTNEKLFF. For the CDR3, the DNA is TGTGCCAGCAGTGTTCGTGATACAGGAACTAATGAAAAACTGTTTTTT.

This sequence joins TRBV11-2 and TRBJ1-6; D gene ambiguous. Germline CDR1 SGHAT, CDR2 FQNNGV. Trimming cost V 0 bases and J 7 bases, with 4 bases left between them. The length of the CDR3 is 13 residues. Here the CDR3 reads CASSLDLNSPLHF. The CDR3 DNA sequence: TGTGCCAGCAGCTTAGATCTGAATTCACCCCTCCACTTT.

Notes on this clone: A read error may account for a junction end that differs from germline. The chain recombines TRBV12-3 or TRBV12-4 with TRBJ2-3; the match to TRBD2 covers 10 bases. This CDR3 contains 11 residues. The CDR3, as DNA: TGTGCCAGCAGTCTAGCGGGGGAGGAGTATTTT. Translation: CASSLAGEEYF.

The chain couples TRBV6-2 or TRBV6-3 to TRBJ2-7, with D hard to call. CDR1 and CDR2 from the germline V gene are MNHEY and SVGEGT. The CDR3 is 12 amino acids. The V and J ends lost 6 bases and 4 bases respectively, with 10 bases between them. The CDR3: CASSLLSYEQYF. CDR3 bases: TGTGCCAGCAGCCTACTATCTTACGAGCAGTACTTC.

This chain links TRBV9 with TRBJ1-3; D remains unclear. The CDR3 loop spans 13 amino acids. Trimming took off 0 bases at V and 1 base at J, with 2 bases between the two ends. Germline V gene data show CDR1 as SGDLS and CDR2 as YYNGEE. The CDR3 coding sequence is TGTGCCAGCAGCGTAGCTTCTGGAAACACCATATATTTT. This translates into CASSVASGNTIYF. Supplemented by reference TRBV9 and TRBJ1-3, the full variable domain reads DSGVTQTPKHLITATGQRVTLRCSPRSGDLSVYWYQQSLDQGLQFLIQYYNGEERAKGNILERFSAQQFPDLHSELNLSSLELGDSALYFCASSVASGNTIYFGEGSWLTVV.

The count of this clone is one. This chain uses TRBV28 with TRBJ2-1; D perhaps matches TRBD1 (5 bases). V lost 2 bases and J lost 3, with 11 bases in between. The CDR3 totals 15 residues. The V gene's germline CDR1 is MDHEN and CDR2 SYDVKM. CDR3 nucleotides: TGTGCCAGCAGTTTAGCCTCGGACAACTACAATGAGCAGTTCTTC. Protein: CASSLASDNYNEQFF.